These T cell receptor beta chains were read from a single sample in a study of T cells in tuberculosis. Libraries were prepared by immunoSEQ multiplex PCR; TCRdb keeps only in-frame clonotypes and omits some of them. The top ten clones hold around a fifth of a sample with approximately 57,000 clones, roughly 87% of them seen once. Material for sequencing was CD1b-GMM tetramer-negative cells sorted from PBMCs. These receptors were taken from an adult woman with latent tuberculosis. Each CDR3 is given with its conserved first and last residue. Fields, in order: J gene, clone size, D gene, V gene, CDR3 protein, CDR3 DNA. D genes are given only for firm matches. Clone size appears in some rows only: once, few, many, or a class for an expanded clone.

TRBJ1-2	-	-	TRBV7-8	CASSLGAPGAGYGYTF	TGTGCCAGCAGCTTAGGTGCCCCAGGGGCAGGGTATGGCTACACCTTC
TRBJ2-3	-	TRBD1	TRBV4-1	CASSQPYRGTADTQYF	TGCGCCAGCAGCCAACCCTACAGGGGGACGGCAGATACGCAGTATTTT
TRBJ1-2	-	TRBD1	TRBV7-9	CASSLQGANGYTF	TGTGCCAGCAGCTTACAGGGGGCTAATGGCTACACCTTC
TRBJ2-7	-	-	TRBV30	CAWSITGIYEQYF	TGTGCCTGGAGTATCACAGGGATCTACGAGCAGTACTTC
TRBJ2-7	-	-	TRBV30	CAWSIQGYEQYF	TGTGCCTGGAGTATACAGGGCTACGAGCAGTACTTC
TRBJ2-3	-	TRBD2	TRBV27	CASSLRLAGNLDTQYF	TGTGCCAGCAGTTTACGACTAGCGGGGAATCTAGATACGCAGTATTTT
TRBJ2-2	-	TRBD2	TRBV25-1	CASSDSTGGVSTTGELFF	TGTGCCAGCAGTGATTCGACTGGGGGGGTCTCCACAACCGGGGAGCTGTTTTTT
TRBJ2-3	-	TRBD2	TRBV7-3	CASSTSGGVTDTQYF	TGTGCCAGCAGTACTAGCGGGGGCGTCACAGATACGCAGTATTTT
TRBJ2-7	-	TRBD2	TRBV6-1	CASLGGTSGYEQYF	TGTGCCAGCTTAGGCGGGACTAGCGGCTACGAGCAGTACTTC
TRBJ1-2	-	-	TRBV7-9	CASSLVRGEGAYGYTF	TGTGCCAGCAGCCTTGTGCGGGGGGAAGGGGCATATGGCTACACCTTC
TRBJ1-5	-	-	TRBV14	CASSQGGGNQPQHF	TGTGCCAGCAGCCAAGGGGGGGGTAATCAGCCCCAGCATTTT
TRBJ2-7	-	-	TRBV6-6	CASSPQGSEQYF	TGTGCCAGCAGTCCACAGGGTTCCGAGCAGTACTTC
TRBJ2-1	-	TRBD2	TRBV27	CASSPSRLAGDNEQFF	TGTGCCAGCAGTCCGTCTCGACTAGCGGGAGACAATGAGCAGTTCTTC
TRBJ1-3	-	-	TRBV7-2	CASSLHRNSGNTIYF	TGTGCCAGCAGCTTACACAGGAACTCTGGAAACACCATATATTTT
TRBJ2-7	once	TRBD2	TRBV19	CASSIRAGAPYEQYF	TGTGCCAGTAGTATTAGGGCGGGAGCACCCTACGAGCAGTACTTC
TRBJ2-3	-	TRBD1	TRBV19	CASSIDRGGTQYF	TGTGCCAGTAGTATCGACAGGGGAGGCACGCAGTATTTT
TRBJ2-3	-	TRBD2	TRBV5-4	CASSSGLGPGTDTQYF	TGTGCCAGCAGTTCCGGACTAGGTCCTGGCACAGATACGCAGTATTTT
TRBJ2-5	-	-	TRBV7-3	CASSFAAKETQYF	TGTGCCAGCAGCTTCGCCGCTAAAGAGACCCAGTACTTC
TRBJ2-7	-	-	TRBV4-1	CASSQGLRDYEQYF	TGCGCCAGCAGCCAAGGCTTGCGGGACTACGAGCAGTACTTC
TRBJ2-7	-	-	TRBV14	CASSQDRGQLFGQYF	TGTGCCAGCAGCCAAGATCGCGGACAGCTATTTGGGCAGTACTTC
TRBJ2-7	few	TRBD2	TRBV30	CAWSNSGAYEQYF	TGTGCCTGGAGTAACAGCGGGGCCTACGAGCAGTACTTC
TRBJ2-1	once	-	TRBV11-1	CASSLSGVQSYNEQFF	TGTGCCAGCAGCTTGTCCGGGGTACAATCCTACAATGAGCAGTTCTTC
TRBJ2-5	-	-	TRBV19	CASREWAGPQETQYF	TGTGCCAGTAGGGAGTGGGCGGGACCTCAAGAGACCCAGTACTTC
TRBJ2-5	-	-	TRBV7-9	CASSLGPGTQETQYF	TGTGCCAGCAGCTTAGGTCCCGGTACCCAAGAGACCCAGTACTTC
TRBJ1-4	-	-	TRBV19	CASNDRINEKLFF	TGTGCCAGTAACGACAGAATTAATGAAAAACTGTTTTTT
TRBJ2-3	-	TRBD2	TRBV5-1	CASSFAGGGADTQYF	TGCGCCAGCAGCTTTGCGGGGGGTGGCGCAGATACGCAGTATTTT
TRBJ1-5	-	-	TRBV6-1	CASSVTHPNQPQHF	TGTGCCAGCAGTGTGACTCACCCCAATCAGCCCCAGCATTTT
TRBJ2-3	few	TRBD2	TRBV2	CASSGQGLSDTQYF	TGTGCCAGCAGTGGTCAGGGACTAAGCGATACGCAGTATTTT
TRBJ2-7	-	-	TRBV19	CASSEFRGASYEQYF	TGTGCCAGTAGTGAATTCAGGGGGGCGTCCTACGAGCAGTACTTC
TRBJ2-1	-	TRBD1	TRBV7-9	CASKSDRGGSYNEQFF	TGTGCCAGCAAATCGGACAGGGGGGGCTCCTACAATGAGCAGTTCTTC
TRBJ1-2	-	-	TRBV19	CASSKGTGNYGYTF	TGTGCCAGTAGTAAGGGAACAGGGAACTATGGCTACACCTTC
TRBJ1-5	-	-	TRBV7-7	CASSFGFTGVGNQPQHF	TGTGCTAGCAGCTTCGGATTCACAGGAGTTGGCAATCAGCCCCAGCATTTT
TRBJ2-1	-	TRBD2	TRBV28	CASSLCRWQRGYNEQFF	TGTGCCAGCAGTTTATGTCGGTGGCAGCGGGGCTACAATGAGCAGTTCTTC
TRBJ2-5	-	TRBD2	TRBV30	CAWNSGRSSETQYF	TGTGCCTGGAATAGCGGGAGGTCCTCAGAGACCCAGTACTTC
TRBJ2-3	once	-	TRBV30	CAWSRVPPPTQYF	TGTGCCTGGAGCCGGGTCCCACCGCCTACGCAGTATTTT
TRBJ1-5	-	TRBD1	TRBV6-1	CASRRTGRNQPQHF	TGTGCCAGCAGACGGACAGGGCGCAATCAGCCCCAGCATTTT
TRBJ2-3	-	TRBD1	TRBV2	CASSPDRGLSDTQYF	TGTGCCAGCAGCCCGGACAGGGGGCTGTCAGATACGCAGTATTTT
TRBJ2-7	-	-	TRBV4-3	CASSQGRRSYEQYF	TGCGCCAGCAGCCAAGGTCGCAGAAGCTACGAGCAGTACTTC
TRBJ2-2	-	TRBD2	TRBV4-2	CASSHPPVQRENTGELFF	TGTGCCAGCAGCCACCCCCCCGTTCAGCGGGAGAACACCGGGGAGCTGTTTTTT
TRBJ2-6	-	-	TRBV4-3	CASSQELPSPTGANVLTF	TGCGCCAGCAGCCAAGAACTCCCCTCACCGACTGGGGCCAACGTCCTGACTTTC
TRBJ1-2	-	-	TRBV27	CASSLSSGSRGYTF	TGTGCCAGCAGCTTATCGTCCGGGTCTCGGGGCTACACCTTC
TRBJ1-1	-	-	TRBV19	CASTIQFNTEAFF	TGTGCCAGTACTATACAGTTCAACACTGAAGCTTTCTTT
TRBJ2-5	-	-	TRBV29-1	CSVARGTGPQETQYF	TGCAGCGTTGCAAGAGGTACAGGCCCTCAAGAGACCCAGTACTTC
TRBJ1-5	-	TRBD1	TRBV7-2	CASSLGTGYQPQHF	TGTGCCAGCAGCTTAGGGACAGGGTATCAGCCCCAGCATTTT
TRBJ2-4	-	-	TRBV7-9	CASSFLQGTLDIQYF	TGTGCCAGCAGCTTCCTACAGGGTACGTTGGACATTCAGTACTTC
TRBJ2-3	-	TRBD1	TRBV7-9	CASSPTGAGDTQYF	TGTGCCAGCAGCCCGACAGGGGCGGGAGATACGCAGTATTTT
TRBJ1-1	-	-	TRBV7-8	CASTFREVRLTEAFF	TGTGCCAGCACGTTTAGGGAGGTCCGGCTCACTGAAGCTTTCTTT
TRBJ2-5	-	-	TRBV10-3	CAITGQSGEQYF	TGTGCCATCACCGGACAGTCAGGAGAGCAGTACTTC
TRBJ1-3	-	TRBD1	TRBV15	CATSIGQGHSGNTIYF	TGTGCCACCAGCATCGGACAGGGCCACTCTGGAAACACCATATATTTT
TRBJ2-3	once	TRBD2	TRBV2	CASSRGTSVADTQYF	TGTGCCAGCAGTCGGGGGACTAGTGTAGCAGATACGCAGTATTTT
TRBJ2-3	-	-	TRBV27	CASSLSIQGSRTDTQYF	TGTGCCAGCAGTTTAAGCATACAGGGATCTCGGACAGATACGCAGTATTTT